One T cell receptor (beta chain) is described in this entry. This entry comes from a study of metastatic and nonmetastatic thyroid tumors. Germline CDR1 is LNHDA and CDR2 is SQIVND (reference sequence). V lost 7 bases, J lost 4 bases, and 11 bases lay in between. CDR3 length: 13 amino acids. No treatment of any kind had been given to any patient before thyroid surgery. TCRdb re-analyzed the PCR reads through MiXCR. The table includes 3,500 to 5,000 clones, approximately 35% detected once. The TCR was taken from a female donor with papillary thyroid cancer or a benign thyroid nodule (not recorded which). Some clones in this sample may be carry-over from other donors' samples. Sequenced: tumor tissue. The chain links TRBV19 to TRBJ1-5, with D perhaps matching TRBD1 (5 bases). In DNA form, the CDR3 reads TGTGCCAGTAACCCAGGGCAGAATCAGCCCCAGCATTTT. Residues: CASNPGQNQPQHF.